Below, 12 T cell receptor beta chains from the same sample are listed, as sequenced in a study of T cell repertoires in cytomegalovirus infection. Using its own MiXCR run on the reads, TCRdb lists one record per CDR3 protein. Seen here are approximately 65,000 distinct CDR3 sequences, 20% observed once, and the top ten hold roughly two thirds. Their antigen targets remain unknown. Sequenced here: CD8+ T cells from cultured PBMCs, sampled from culture after CMV antigen stimulation. The source is a human donor in good health (CMV status not recorded). Some clones in this sample may be carry-over from other donors' samples.

J is TRBJ2-1 and V is TRBV2, with 8 bases fitting TRBD2. The CDR3 runs to 17 residues. After removal of 2 bases from V and 4 bases from J, the junction contained 10 bases not matched to a gene. CDR1 and CDR2 from the germline V gene are SNHLY and FYNNEI. CDR3 region: CASSEFVAGGPYNEQFF. DNA of the CDR3: TGTGCCAGCAGTGAATTCGTGGCGGGGGGTCCGTACAATGAGCAGTTCTTC.

This clonotype was found a few times. The chain carries TRBV6-2 or TRBV6-3 and TRBJ1-1; a possible D gene is TRBD1 (6 bases). Per the germline V gene, CDR1 is MNHEY and CDR2 is SVGEGT. This CDR3 contains 15 residues. With 10 bases removed from V and 2 bases from J, the gap between germline ends came to 20 bases. CDR3 sequence: CATRGPTGPNTEAFF. Here the CDR3 DNA reads TGTGCCACACGGGGACCGACAGGACCAAACACTGAAGCTTTCTTT.

The chain is built from TRBV4-1 and TRBJ2-7, with D perhaps assigned TRBD1 or TRBD2 (5 bases each). The CDR3 has 14 amino acids. Trimming shortened V by 1 base and J by 5 bases, and 12 bases separated the two germline ends. In germline, CDR1 is MGHRA, CDR2 YSYEKL. CDR3 protein: CASSQGGTLDEQYF. CDR3 bases: TGCGCCAGCAGCCAAGGTGGGACCCTGGACGAGCAGTACTTC.

The chain joins TRBV6-2 or TRBV6-3 to TRBJ2-7; TRBD2 might be the D (5 bases). Germline V gene sequence: CDR1 MNHEY, CDR2 SVGEGT. The CDR3 totals 13 residues. V was shortened by 6 bases and J by 5 bases, with 14 bases between the two germline ends. The CDR3 bases are TGTGCCAGCAGCCTCAGTGAGGGCCACGAGCAGTACTTC. It encodes CASSLSEGHEQYF.

Only a few counts were recorded for this clonotype. The genes are TRBV7-2 and TRBJ2-1; the D is unclear. Germline values: CDR1 SGHTA, CDR2 FQGNSA. V was trimmed by 5 bases and J by 0 bases, leaving 11 bases between them. The CDR3 runs 15 residues. CDR3 DNA sequence: TGTGCCAGCAGCCCTGTTTTGGGCTCCTACAATGAGCAGTTCTTC. This gives the protein CASSPVLGSYNEQFF. The complete variable domain, with remaining parts taken from reference TRBV7-2 and TRBJ2-1, reads GAGVSQSPSNKVTEKGKDVELRCDPISGHTALYWYRQSLGQGLEFLIYFQGNSAPDKSGLPSDRFSAERTGGSVSTLTIQRTQQEDSAVYLCASSPVLGSYNEQFFGPGTRLTVL.

This clonotype was found a few times. The chain couples TRBV7-9 to TRBJ2-5; 14 positions match TRBD2. The trim removed 5 bases at V and 5 bases at J, leaving 10 bases unmatched. Germline lookup yields CDR1 SEHNR and CDR2 FQNEAQ (reference sequence). The CDR3 runs 17 residues. The CDR3 sequence is CASSPRLAGGPGETQYF. The CDR3 DNA sequence: TGTGCCAGCAGCCCTCGACTAGCGGGGGGGCCAGGGGAGACCCAGTACTTC.

This clonotype was seen a single time. The chain recombines TRBV6-4 with TRBJ2-2; TRBD2 agrees at 9 bases. Germline-derived CDR1 and CDR2 are MRHNA and SNTAGT. There are 15 residues in the CDR3. Trimming cost V 8 bases and J 3 bases; bases outside gene matches: 7. This CDR3 reads CASRRGGSDTGELFF. The DNA for the CDR3 is TGTGCCAGCCGGCGGGGGGGTTCGGACACCGGGGAGCTGTTTTTT.

This clonotype has just a few counts. The chain uses TRBV7-2 and TRBJ2-2, with 8 bases matching TRBD2. There are 16 residues in the CDR3. Germline lookup yields CDR1 SGHTA and CDR2 FQGNSA. With 2 bases clipped from V and 4 bases from J, the junction kept 6 bases outside the gene matches. The CDR3 spells CASSLRSGIGTGELFF. The CDR3, as DNA: TGTGCCAGCAGCTTACGTAGCGGGATCGGCACCGGGGAGCTGTTTTTT. Using reference TRBV7-2 and TRBJ2-2 for the parts outside the CDR3, the full variable domain is GAGVSQSPSNKVTEKGKDVELRCDPISGHTALYWYRQSLGQGLEFLIYFQGNSAPDKSGLPSDRFSAERTGGSVSTLTIQRTQQEDSAVYLCASSLRSGIGTGELFFGEGSRLTVL.

In this sample, this clonotype turned up a few times. The chain links TRBV7-2 to TRBJ1-1, with TRBD1 identical over 9 bases. Germline CDR1 reads SGHTA; CDR2 reads FQGNSA. The CDR3 covers 13 residues. V shed 5 bases, J shed 7 bases, and the junction held 5 bases outside the gene matches. The CDR3 bases are TGTGCCAGCAGCCACGGACAGGGGTTTGAAGCTTTCTTT. It translates to CASSHGQGFEAFF.

This chain connects TRBV29-1 to TRBJ1-1, with D tentatively TRBD1 (6 bases). From germline, CDR1 is SQVTM and CDR2 ANQGSEA. Trimming stripped 2 bases from V and 2 bases from J, with 9 bases between. The CDR3 consists of 13 residues. The CDR3 DNA is TGCAGCGTTGAAAAGGACAGTAACACTGAAGCTTTCTTT. It is translated as CSVEKDSNTEAFF.

The J gene is TRBJ2-3, the V gene TRBV6-1; a possible D gene is TRBD1 (6 bases). Deletions cut 4 bases from V and 4 bases from J, with 15 bases between. The germline CDR1 and CDR2 sequences are MNHNS and SASEGT. The length of the CDR3 is 15 residues. The CDR3 is CASSVGGDIPDTQYF. The CDR3 DNA reads as TGTGCCAGCAGTGTTGGGGGCGACATTCCAGATACGCAGTATTTT.

This clonotype was observed a handful of times. The J gene is TRBJ2-7, the V gene TRBV7-9; D possibly matches TRBD1 or TRBD2 (5 bases each). The germline V gene has CDR1 SEHNR and CDR2 FQNEAQ (reference sequence). V shed 5 bases and J shed 2 bases, with 16 bases lying between them. There are 15 residues in the CDR3. The CDR3: CASSGFGGSPYEQYF. CDR3 nucleotide sequence: TGTGCCAGCAGCGGTTTTGGGGGTTCCCCCTACGAGCAGTACTTC.